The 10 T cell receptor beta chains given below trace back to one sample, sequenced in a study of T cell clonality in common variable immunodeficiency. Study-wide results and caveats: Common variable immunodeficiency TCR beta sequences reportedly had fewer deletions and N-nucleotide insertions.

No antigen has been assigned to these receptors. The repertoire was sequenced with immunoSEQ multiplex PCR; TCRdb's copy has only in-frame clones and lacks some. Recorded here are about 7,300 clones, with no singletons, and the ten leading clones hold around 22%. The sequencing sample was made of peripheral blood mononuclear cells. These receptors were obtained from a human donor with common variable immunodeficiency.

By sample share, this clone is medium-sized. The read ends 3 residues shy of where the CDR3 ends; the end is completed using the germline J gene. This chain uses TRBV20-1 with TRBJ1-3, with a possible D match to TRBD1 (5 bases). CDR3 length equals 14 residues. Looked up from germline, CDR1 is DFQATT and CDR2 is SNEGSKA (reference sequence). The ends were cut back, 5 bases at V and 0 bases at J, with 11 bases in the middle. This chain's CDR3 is CSAAGPYSGNTIYF. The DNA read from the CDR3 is TGCAGTGCTGCAGGGCCCTACTCTGGAAACACC.

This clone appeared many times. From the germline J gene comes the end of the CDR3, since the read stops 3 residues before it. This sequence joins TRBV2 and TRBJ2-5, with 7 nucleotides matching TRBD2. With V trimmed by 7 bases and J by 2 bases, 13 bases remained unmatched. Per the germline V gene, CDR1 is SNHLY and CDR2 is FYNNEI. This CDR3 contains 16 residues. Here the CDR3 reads CASTYGGIRGQETQYF. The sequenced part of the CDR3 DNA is TGTGCCAGCACCTACGGGGGGATCCGGGGACAAGAGACC. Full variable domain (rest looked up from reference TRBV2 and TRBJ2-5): EPEVTQTPSHQVTQMGQEVILRCVPISNHLYFYWYRQILGQKVEFLVSFYNNEISEKSEIFDDQFSVERPDGSNFTLKIRSTKLEDSAMYFCASTYGGIRGQETQYFGPGTRLLVL.

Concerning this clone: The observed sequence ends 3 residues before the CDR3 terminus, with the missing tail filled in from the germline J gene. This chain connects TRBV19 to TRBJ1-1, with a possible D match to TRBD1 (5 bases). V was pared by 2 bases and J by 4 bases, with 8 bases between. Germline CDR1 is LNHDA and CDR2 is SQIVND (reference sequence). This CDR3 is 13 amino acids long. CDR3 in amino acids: CASSIYDSTEAFF. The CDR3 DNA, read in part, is TGTGCCAGTAGTATATATGACAGCACTGAA.

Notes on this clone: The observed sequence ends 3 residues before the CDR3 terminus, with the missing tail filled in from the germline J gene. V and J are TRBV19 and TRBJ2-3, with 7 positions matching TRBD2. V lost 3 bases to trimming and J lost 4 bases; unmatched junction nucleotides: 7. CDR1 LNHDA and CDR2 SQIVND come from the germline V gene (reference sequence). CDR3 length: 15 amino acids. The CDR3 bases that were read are TGTGCCAGTAGTATTCGGGCGGGAGAATCAGATACG. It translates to CASSIRAGESDT. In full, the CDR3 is CASSIRAGESDTQYF.

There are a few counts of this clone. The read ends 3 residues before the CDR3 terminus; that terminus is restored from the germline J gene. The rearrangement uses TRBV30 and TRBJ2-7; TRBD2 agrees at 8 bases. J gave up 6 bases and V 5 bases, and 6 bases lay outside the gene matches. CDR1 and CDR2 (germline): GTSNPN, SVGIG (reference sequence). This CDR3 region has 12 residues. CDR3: CAWASGLSEQYF. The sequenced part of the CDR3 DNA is TGTGCCTGGGCTAGCGGGCTCTCCGAG.

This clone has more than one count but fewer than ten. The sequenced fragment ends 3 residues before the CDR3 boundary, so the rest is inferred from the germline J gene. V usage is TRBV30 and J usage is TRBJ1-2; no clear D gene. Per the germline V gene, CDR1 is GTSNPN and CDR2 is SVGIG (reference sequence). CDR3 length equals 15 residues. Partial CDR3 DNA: TGTGCCTGGAACCCTAGCGGCTCTATCACGGAAGGC. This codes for CAWNPSGSITEG. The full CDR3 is CAWNPSGSITEGYTF.

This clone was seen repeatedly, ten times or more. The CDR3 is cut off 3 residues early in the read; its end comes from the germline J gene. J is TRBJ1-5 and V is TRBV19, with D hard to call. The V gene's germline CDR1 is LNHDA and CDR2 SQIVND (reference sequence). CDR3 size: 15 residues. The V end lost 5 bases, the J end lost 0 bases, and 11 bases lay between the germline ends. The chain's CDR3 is CASSARVSSNQPQHF. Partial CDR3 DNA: TGTGCCAGTAGTGCCCGGGTCAGTAGCAATCAGCCC.

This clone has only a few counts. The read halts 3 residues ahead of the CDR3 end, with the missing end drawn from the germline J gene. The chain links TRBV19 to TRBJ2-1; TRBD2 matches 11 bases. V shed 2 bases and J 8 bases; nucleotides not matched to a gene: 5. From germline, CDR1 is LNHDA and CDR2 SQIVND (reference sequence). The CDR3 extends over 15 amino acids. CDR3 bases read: TGTGCCAGTAGTATAATAGCGGGAGGGCACGATGAG. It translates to CASSIIAGGHDE. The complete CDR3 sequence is CASSIIAGGHDEQFF.

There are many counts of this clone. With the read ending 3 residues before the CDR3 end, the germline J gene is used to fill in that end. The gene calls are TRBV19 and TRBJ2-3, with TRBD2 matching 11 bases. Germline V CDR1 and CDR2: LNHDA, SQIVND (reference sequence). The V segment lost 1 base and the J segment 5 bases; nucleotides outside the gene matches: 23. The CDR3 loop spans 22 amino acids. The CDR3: CASSIVSGKVSASGRMGDTQYF. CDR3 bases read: TGTGCCAGTAGTATAGTTTCAGGGAAAGTATCGGCTAGCGGGAGGATGGGAGATACG.

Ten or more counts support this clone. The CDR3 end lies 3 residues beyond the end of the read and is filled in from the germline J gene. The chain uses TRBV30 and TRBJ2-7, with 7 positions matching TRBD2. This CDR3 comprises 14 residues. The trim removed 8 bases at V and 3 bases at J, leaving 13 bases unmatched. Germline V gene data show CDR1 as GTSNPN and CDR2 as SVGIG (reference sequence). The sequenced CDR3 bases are TGTGCCGGATATAAAAGCGGGAATATCTACGAG. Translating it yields CAGYKSGNIYE. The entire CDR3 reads CAGYKSGNIYEQYF.